These 27 T cell receptor beta chains came from one sample sequenced in a study of cytomegalovirus exposure and HLA in healthy donors. Clones were read by immunoSEQ multiplex PCR, and TCRdb kept only the in-frame ones, dropping some. Of 220,000 or so clones listed, roughly 83% are singletons. The sequencing sample was made of PBMCs. The receptors shown here come from a woman aged 18-35 years in good health and CMV-seronegative.

The genes are TRBV11-2 and TRBJ2-1, with D uncertain. The CDR3 length is 15 residues. V was cut by 6 bases and J by 0 bases, with 12 bases left in between. Germline assignment: CDR1 SGHAT and CDR2 FQNNGV. The CDR3, as DNA: TGTGCCAGCAGATTGGTCCTGTCCTCCTACAATGAGCAGTTCTTC. Its translation: CASRLVLSSYNEQFF.

The V and J genes are TRBV28 and TRBJ1-2; D gene ambiguous. V lost 1 base and J 7 bases, leaving 10 bases between the germline ends. Germline CDR1 reads MDHEN; CDR2 reads SYDVKM. This CDR3 has 13 amino acids. The CDR3 sequence is CASSLSEWRGYTF. The CDR3 DNA is TGTGCCAGCAGTTTATCCGAGTGGCGTGGCTACACCTTC.

This chain uses TRBV30 with TRBJ1-2; D is unresolved. Germline V gives CDR1 GTSNPN, CDR2 SVGIG (reference sequence). The V end was cut by 5 bases, the J end by 8 bases, with 15 bases between. The CDR3 is made up of 12 amino acids. For the CDR3, the DNA is TGTGCCTGGGGGCCCGGCCCGAGGGGCTACACCTTC. It translates to CAWGPGPRGYTF.

The chain recombines TRBV5-4 with TRBJ2-2, with D maybe TRBD1 (5 bases). Per the germline V gene, CDR1 is SGHNT and CDR2 is YYREEE (reference sequence). The CDR3 totals 12 residues. V was cut by 10 bases and J by 5 bases, with 12 bases left in between. CDR3 nucleotide sequence: TGTGCCTCTAAGAGGACAACCGGGGAGCTGTTTTTT. Protein: CASKRTTGELFF.

This chain links TRBV18 with TRBJ2-1; unclear D gene. The CDR3 is made up of 16 amino acids. Germline lookup yields CDR1 KGHSH and CDR2 LQKENI. The germline V and J ends were trimmed by 0 bases and 7 bases, with 16 bases remaining between them. CDR3 amino acids: CASSPPPTLSGNEQFF. CDR3 nucleotide sequence: TGTGCCAGCTCACCACCCCCAACCCTATCCGGAAATGAGCAGTTCTTC.

The chain couples TRBV19 to TRBJ2-7, with TRBD1 identical over 8 bases. The CDR3 totals 14 residues. Trimming removed 5 bases from V and 7 bases from J; junction bases left unmatched: 10. The V gene's germline CDR1 is LNHDA and CDR2 SQIVND (reference sequence). CDR3: CASSRDRRSGEQYF. Here the CDR3 DNA reads TGTGCCAGTAGTCGGGACAGGAGGTCGGGAGAGCAGTACTTC.

V gene TRBV6-1 combines with J gene TRBJ2-7; D is ambiguous. The CDR3 loop spans 10 amino acids. Trimming shortened V by 2 bases and J by 5 bases, and 1 base separated the two germline ends. Per germline, CDR1 MNHNS and CDR2 SASEGT. CDR3 protein: CASSENEQYF. CDR3 DNA: TGTGCCAGCAGTGAAAACGAGCAGTACTTC.

The rearrangement uses TRBV28 and TRBJ1-1, with D unclear. CDR3 size: 12 residues. V lost 10 bases and J 1 base, leaving 10 bases between the germline ends. Germline V gene sequence: CDR1 MDHEN, CDR2 SYDVKM. The CDR3 sequence: CATMVQNTEAFF. The CDR3 DNA reads as TGTGCCACCATGGTCCAGAACACTGAAGCTTTCTTT. Full variable domain (remainder filled in from reference TRBV28 and TRBJ1-1): DVKVTQSSRYLVKRTGEKVFLECVQDMDHENMFWYRQDPGLGLRLIYFSYDVKMKEKGDIPEGYSVSREKKERFSLILESASTNQTSMYLCATMVQNTEAFFGQGTRLTVV.

The chain joins TRBV2 to TRBJ1-6; no reliable D call. Germline-derived CDR1 and CDR2 are SNHLY and FYNNEI. The CDR3 has 12 amino acids. Between the trimmed V and J ends, which lost 7 bases and 13 bases, there was a span of 14 bases. The CDR3 loop is CASNFPPEPLHF. CDR3 coding DNA: TGTGCCAGCAATTTCCCGCCCGAGCCCCTCCACTTT. Full variable domain (missing parts from reference TRBV2 and TRBJ1-6): EPEVTQTPSHQVTQMGQEVILRCVPISNHLYFYWYRQILGQKVEFLVSFYNNEISEKSEIFDDQFSVERPDGSNFTLKIRSTKLEDSAMYFCASNFPPEPLHFGNGTRLTVT.

The gene calls are TRBV5-1 and TRBJ1-5, with 11 bases aligning to TRBD1. This CDR3 comprises 15 residues. V shed 0 bases, J shed 7 bases, and the junction held 3 bases outside the gene matches. Germline CDR1 reads SGHRS; CDR2 reads YFSETQ. For the CDR3, the DNA is TGCGCCAGCAGCTTGGCGGGACAGGGGGAACAGCCCCAGCATTTT. Translation gives CASSLAGQGEQPQHF. The variable domain in full, with the rest retrieved from reference TRBV5-1 and TRBJ1-5, is KAGVTQTPRYLIKTRGQQVTLSCSPISGHRSVSWYQQTPGQGLQFLFEYFSETQRNKGNFPGRFSGRQFSNSRSEMNVSTLELGDSALYLCASSLAGQGEQPQHFGDGTRLSIL.

V and J are TRBV28 and TRBJ1-1; no reliable D call. CDR1 and CDR2 from the germline V gene are MDHEN and SYDVKM. This CDR3 has 15 amino acids. Trimming stripped 6 bases from V and 5 bases from J, with 19 bases between. The chain's CDR3 is CASSLSIGEGTEAFF. The CDR3 DNA sequence: TGTGCCAGCAGCCTTAGTATCGGGGAAGGGACTGAAGCTTTCTTT.

V is TRBV6-5 and J is TRBJ2-7, with TRBD2 identical over 12 bases. The V gene end was trimmed by 10 bases and the J gene end by 1 base; junction bases not matched to a gene: 5. Per germline, CDR1 MNHEY and CDR2 SVGAGI. This CDR3 is built from 14 residues. For the CDR3, the DNA is TGTGCCATCCCAGGGACTAGCGGGTCCTACGAGCAGTACTTC. Amino acids: CAIPGTSGSYEQYF.

CDR3 protein: CSVARAAGEQYF. As DNA, the CDR3 is TGCAGCGTTGCTCGGGCCGCGGGCGAGCAGTACTTC. This sequence joins TRBV29-1 and TRBJ2-7; perhaps TRBD2 as D (5 bases). V shed 4 bases and J shed 6 bases, with 13 bases lying between them. The CDR3 is 12 residues long. Germline CDR1 is SQVTM and CDR2 is ANQGSEA.

The V call is TRBV6-5, the J call TRBJ2-7, with D perhaps assigned TRBD1 or TRBD2 (5 bases each). The V gene's germline CDR1 is MNHEY and CDR2 SVGAGI. The CDR3 totals 12 residues. V was pared by 8 bases and J by 6 bases, with 14 bases between. DNA of the CDR3: TGTGCCAGCTCCAGAGGGGTTGGCGAGCAGTACTTC. Its translation is CASSRGVGEQYF.

V usage is TRBV7-3 and J usage is TRBJ2-6, with D possibly TRBD2 on 6 matching bases. V lost 4 bases, J lost 2 bases, and 9 bases lay in between. The germline CDR1 and CDR2 sequences are SGHTA and FQGTGA. CDR3 length equals 15 residues. Here the CDR3 reads CASSSGTPGANVLTF. CDR3 in DNA: TGTGCCAGCAGCTCAGGGACTCCTGGGGCCAACGTCCTGACTTTC.

The J gene is TRBJ1-1, the V gene TRBV30, with 9 bases aligning to TRBD1. The CDR3 sequence is 14 residues long. J lost 2 bases, V lost 3 bases, and 4 bases had no gene match. Germline V lookup: CDR1 GTSNPN, CDR2 SVGIG (reference sequence). The CDR3 bases are TGTGCCTGGAGCGAGGACAGGGGTAACACTGAAGCTTTCTTT. Translating it yields CAWSEDRGNTEAFF.

The gene calls are TRBV27 and TRBJ2-7; D is tentatively TRBD1 or TRBD2 (5 bases each). The ends were cut back, 9 bases at V and 4 bases at J, with 19 bases in the middle. CDR3 length equals 14 residues. Germline values: CDR1 MNHEY, CDR2 SMNVEV (reference sequence). Here the CDR3 reads CASSKGQGDYEQYF. CDR3 coding DNA: TGTGCCAGTAGCAAAGGCCAGGGAGATTACGAGCAGTACTTC.

This clone was observed a few times. The chain employs TRBV6-1 and TRBJ2-2; no firm D call. The CDR3 loop spans 14 amino acids. Deletions cut 3 bases from V and 4 bases from J, with 9 bases between. CDR1 and CDR2 from the germline V gene are MNHNS and SASEGT. DNA for the CDR3: TGTGCCAGCAGTGATTTTGGAATCACCGGGGAGCTGTTTTTT. Its protein product is CASSDFGITGELFF.

CDR3 in amino acids: CASSVGGGALGEQFF. CDR3 nucleotide sequence: TGTGCCAGCAGCGTAGGAGGGGGCGCATTAGGTGAGCAGTTCTTC. This chain uses TRBV9 with TRBJ2-1; TRBD1 matches at 7 bases. Germline V gene data show CDR1 as SGDLS and CDR2 as YYNGEE. V shed 0 bases, J shed 9 bases, and the junction held 9 bases outside the gene matches. This CDR3 has 15 residues.

V gene TRBV29-1 combines with J gene TRBJ2-1; 8 bases align to TRBD1. The germline V gene has CDR1 SQVTM and CDR2 ANQGSEA. There are 13 residues in the CDR3. Unmatched junction bases numbered 6, after V lost 5 bases and J lost 6 bases. The CDR3 DNA reads as TGCAGCGTTCACCCTGGGACAGGCAATGAGCAGTTCTTC. This codes for CSVHPGTGNEQFF.

This rearrangement joins TRBV27 to TRBJ1-2, with a tentative D call TRBD1 (5 bases). The CDR3 is 16 amino acids. V gave up 7 bases and J gave up 4 bases, with 22 bases separating them. The germline V gene has CDR1 MNHEY and CDR2 SMNVEV (reference sequence). The CDR3 loop is CASTQSVGGIPYGYTF. The CDR3, as DNA: TGTGCCAGCACCCAATCCGTCGGGGGGATTCCCTATGGCTACACCTTC.

This chain joins TRBV4-2 and TRBJ1-2, with D unresolved. The V and J ends lost 0 bases and 0 bases respectively, with 5 bases between them. Germline V CDR1 and CDR2: LGHNA, YNFKEQ. The CDR3 sequence is 14 residues long. The DNA for the CDR3 is TGTGCCAGCAGCCAAGAGAGGGCTAACTATGGCTACACCTTC. Protein: CASSQERANYGYTF.

This chain uses TRBV28 with TRBJ1-2; D gene unclear. CDR3 length: 13 residues. Germline V gene data show CDR1 as MDHEN and CDR2 as SYDVKM. Trimming stripped 6 bases from V and 4 bases from J, with 12 bases between. CDR3: CASSRKGSYGYTF. DNA of the CDR3: TGTGCCAGCAGCCGGAAAGGCTCCTATGGCTACACCTTC.

J is TRBJ1-2 and V is TRBV18; D not resolved. Germline V gene sequence: CDR1 KGHSH, CDR2 LQKENI. V lost 0 bases and J 7 bases, leaving 9 bases between the germline ends. The CDR3 totals 13 residues. CDR3 DNA: TGTGCCAGCTCACCACCGAGGGCAGGTGGCTACACCTTC. This sequence encodes CASSPPRAGGYTF.

The chain employs TRBV5-1 and TRBJ2-3, with D possibly TRBD2 on 6 matching bases. The CDR3 runs to 15 residues. V was pared by 2 bases and J by 1 base, with 11 bases between. Germline values: CDR1 SGHRS, CDR2 YFSETQ. DNA of the CDR3: TGCGCCAGCAGCTTAAGGGGCGGGGGCACAGATACGCAGTATTTT. Translation gives CASSLRGGGTDTQYF.

This sequence joins TRBV29-1 and TRBJ2-7; the match to TRBD1 covers 7 bases. The germline V gene has CDR1 SQVTM and CDR2 ANQGSEA. The CDR3 is 11 residues long. The J segment lost 5 bases and the V segment lost 5 bases, leaving 3 bases of the junction unmatched. The CDR3 region has the DNA TGCAGCGTTTCACAGGGGAACGAGCAGTACTTC. This sequence encodes CSVSQGNEQYF.

This chain connects TRBV7-2 to TRBJ1-2; D gene unclear. V was cut by 4 bases and J by 7 bases, with 16 bases left in between. From germline, CDR1 is SGHTA and CDR2 FQGNSA. The CDR3 has 14 amino acids. The DNA for the CDR3 is TGTGCCAGCAGCTCGCCGCAGAGGAGCGGTGGCTACACCTTC. Translating gives CASSSPQRSGGYTF.